This entry lists 26 T cell receptor beta chains sequenced from one sample in a study of T cells in Graves' hyperthyroidism and ophthalmopathy (dated by TCRdb to between 2017 and 2020). The receptor library was made with multiplex PCR. This sample was sequenced with an Illumina HiSeq 2000. The TCR beta CDR3 regions were amplified from RNA transcripts. The TCR CDR3 was subjected to a first round of RT-PCR using the HTBI primer set and the Qiagen OneStep RT-PCR kit. In TCRdb, the public reads were trimmed at Q25 with fastp and aligned with MiXCR, with productive beta chains retained. Every entry covers one CDR3 protein and lists the most common genes and DNA from its rows. Recorded for this sample are hundreds of thousands of distinct CDR3 sequences; less than 45% of them occurred a single time. The top ten hold about 7% of the sample. The specimen was peripheral blood or thyroid tissue (not recorded which). These receptors were taken from an adult man with Graves' disease, either hyperthyroidism or ophthalmopathy (not recorded which).

On this clonotype itself: A much larger clone is a single base away; this may be a read error. The chain uses TRBV6-1 and TRBJ1-6, with 8 nucleotides matching TRBD1. Trimming cost V 4 bases and J 12 bases; bases outside gene matches: 5. CDR1 and CDR2 (germline): MNHNS, SASEGT. The CDR3 spans 13 residues. CDR3 region: CASSVDRDLPLHF. DNA of the CDR3: TGTGCCAGCAGTGTGGACAGGGATTTACCCCTCCACTTT.

This chain uses TRBV2 with TRBJ1-5; D ambiguous. Trimming left V 6 bases short and J 3 bases short, with 15 bases between. The CDR3 sequence is 15 residues long. Germline V gives CDR1 SNHLY, CDR2 FYNNEI. DNA for the CDR3: TGTGCCAGCAGCACGGTGCCTGGGCTCAATCAGCCCCAGCATTTT. Encoded protein: CASSTVPGLNQPQHF.

This clonotype was found a few times. The chain employs TRBV12-3 or TRBV12-4 and TRBJ1-1; a possible D gene is TRBD1 (5 bases). This CDR3 has 13 amino acids. Trimming removed 9 bases at V and 2 bases at J, with 13 bases between. This CDR3 reads CASTRDLNTEAFF. CDR3 DNA: TGTGCCAGTACCAGGGACCTCAACACTGAAGCTTTCTTT.

In this sample, this clonotype turned up many times. Here the CDR3 DNA reads TGTGCCAGTAGTATAGCTGACTCCTACGAGCAGTACTTC. This gives the protein CASSIADSYEQYF. The chain combines TRBV19 with TRBJ2-7, with D hard to call. The V end lost 1 base, the J end lost 0 bases, and 4 bases lay between the germline ends. The germline V gene encodes CDR1 LNHDA and CDR2 SQIVND (reference sequence). The CDR3 runs 13 residues.

The sample holds many counts of this clonotype. The chain couples TRBV10-3 to TRBJ2-5; the D call may be TRBD1 or TRBD2 (5 bases each). V lost 2 bases and J lost 1, with 5 bases in between. This CDR3 contains 13 residues. Germline loops: CDR1 ENHRY, CDR2 SYGVKD. This chain's CDR3 is CAISEGGQETQYF. In nucleotides, the CDR3 is TGTGCCATCAGTGAGGGGGGCCAAGAGACCCAGTACTTC.

This clonotype was detected only once. The junction differs from germline at one of its ends, possibly a read error. The genes are TRBV24-1 and TRBJ2-5, with 9 positions matching TRBD2. The CDR3 runs 16 residues. Germline loops: CDR1 KGHDR, CDR2 SFDVKD. The CDR3 bases are TGTGCCACCAGTGAACACATGACTAGCGGACAAGAGGCCCAGTACTTC. Protein: CATSEHMTSGQEAQYF.

This clonotype was recorded at least ten times. The V and J genes are TRBV29-1 and TRBJ1-2; tentatively, D is TRBD1 (5 bases). This CDR3 contains 11 residues. V was trimmed by 4 bases and J by 7 bases, leaving 10 bases between them. The germline V gene has CDR1 SQVTM and CDR2 ANQGSEA. CDR3 nucleotides: TGCAGCGTTGCCAGGGACGCTGGCTACACCTTC. It translates to CSVARDAGYTF.

This chain links TRBV7-8 with TRBJ1-1; D uncertain. V was cut by 6 bases and J by 0 bases, with 14 bases left in between. The CDR3 sequence is 15 residues long. Germline CDR1 is SGHVS and CDR2 is FQNEAQ. This chain's CDR3 is CASRRTVTMNTEAFF. The CDR3 region has the DNA TGTGCCAGCAGGCGTACAGTGACCATGAACACTGAAGCTTTCTTT.

The CDR3 nucleotides read TGCAGCGTTGGTGACGCAAACACCATATATTTT. Protein product: CSVGDANTIYF. The rearrangement joins TRBV29-1 to TRBJ1-3, with no clear D. The CDR3 consists of 11 residues. Trimming removed 4 bases at V and 6 bases at J, with 7 bases between. CDR1 SQVTM and CDR2 ANQGSEA come from the germline V gene.

V is TRBV20-1 and J is TRBJ2-5, with D perhaps given as TRBD1 or TRBD2 (5 bases each). V shed 7 bases and J shed 5 bases, with 20 bases lying between them. Germline V CDR1 and CDR2: DFQATT, SNEGSKA (reference sequence). The CDR3 has 14 amino acids. CDR3 residues: CSVLPGTLGETQYF. CDR3 bases: TGCAGTGTCCTTCCCGGGACCCTGGGGGAGACCCAGTACTTC.

This clonotype turned up a few times. The V gene is TRBV12-3 or TRBV12-4, the J gene TRBJ1-1; D might be TRBD1 (6 bases). CDR3 length equals 13 residues. Trimming took off 7 bases at V and 11 bases at J, with 20 bases between the two ends. The CDR3 DNA follows: TGTGCCAGCAATACCCGGGACACGGGTGTGGCTTTCTTT. Residues: CASNTRDTGVAFF.

In this sample, this clonotype turned up a few times. This CDR3 is CASSLFAGSNTEAFF. The CDR3 DNA is TGTGCCAGCAGCTTATTTGCTGGCTCGAACACTGAAGCTTTCTTT. This sequence joins TRBV7-3 and TRBJ1-1; D is uncertain. Trimming cost V 2 bases and J 1 base, with 11 bases left between them. Germline V gene sequence: CDR1 SGHTA, CDR2 FQGTGA. CDR3 size: 15 residues.

This clonotype was found a few times. V gene TRBV29-1 combines with J gene TRBJ1-2; possible D gene TRBD1, 6 bases. The CDR3 covers 11 residues. Germline assignment: CDR1 SQVTM and CDR2 ANQGSEA. The V and J ends lost 7 bases and 4 bases respectively, with 10 bases between them. CDR3 residues: CSGRGGYGYTF. CDR3 DNA: TGCAGCGGCAGGGGAGGCTATGGCTACACCTTC.

V gene TRBV14 combines with J gene TRBJ2-5; no clear D. Judging by the DNA end, TRBJ2-7 fits better; the J call may be wrong. Germline V gives CDR1 SGHDN, CDR2 FVKESK. This CDR3 is built from 13 residues. The CDR3 is CASSQAMFYEQYF. The CDR3 nucleotides read TGTGCCAGCAGCCAAGCTATGTTCTACGAGCAGTACTTC.

To note about this clonotype: The conserved phenylalanine or tryptophan is not found at the CDR3 terminus, so this likely reflects a read error. The DNA is left out, because the CDR3 cannot be placed on it with certainty; the CDR3 is given as TCRdb lists it. Here the CDR3 reads CSARSGRTS. The chain carries TRBV20-1 and TRBJ1-6. The CDR3 spans 9 amino acids, including both terminal residues. Looked up from germline, CDR1 is DFQATT and CDR2 is SNEGSKA (reference sequence).

The J gene is TRBJ1-1, the V gene TRBV20-1; D is perhaps TRBD1 (5 bases). This CDR3 region has 14 residues. The germline V gene encodes CDR1 DFQATT and CDR2 SNEGSKA (reference sequence). V lost 0 bases, J lost 1 base, and 9 bases lay in between. The CDR3 DNA is TGCAGTGCTAGAGATTATACAGGGAACACTGAAGCTTTCTTT. Translating gives CSARDYTGNTEAFF.

This clonotype occurred once. A read error is likely, as this CDR3 ends without the conserved phenylalanine or tryptophan. The genes are TRBV2 and TRBJ1-1; D is undetermined. Trimming pared 1 base from V and 1 base from J, leaving 16 bases between. This CDR3 has 17 residues. Per germline, CDR1 SNHLY and CDR2 FYNNEI. The CDR3 bases are TGTGCCAGCAGTGAAGGGGTCAGCGTCCGAACGAACACTGAAGCTTTCCTT. Translating it yields CASSEGVSVRTNTEAFL.

In this sample, this clonotype turned up many times. The chain is built from TRBV7-2 and TRBJ1-6, with D hard to call. Trimming took 5 bases from V and 8 from J, leaving 4 bases between them. Germline V lookup: CDR1 SGHTA, CDR2 FQGNSA. CDR3 length: 11 residues. CDR3: CASSAYSPLHF. CDR3 bases: TGTGCCAGCAGCGCCTATTCACCCCTCCACTTT. Drawing the rest from reference TRBV7-2 and TRBJ1-6, the complete variable domain is GAGVSQSPSNKVTEKGKDVELRCDPISGHTALYWYRQSLGQGLEFLIYFQGNSAPDKSGLPSDRFSAERTGGSVSTLTIQRTQQEDSAVYLCASSAYSPLHFGNGTRLTVT.

This clonotype was seen more than once but under ten times. J is TRBJ1-4 and V is TRBV5-8, with D unclear. The CDR3 extends over 13 amino acids. CDR1 SGHTS and CDR2 YDEGEE come from the germline V gene. V was cut by 4 bases and J by 0 bases, with 4 bases left in between. CDR3 in DNA: TGTGCCAGCAGCCCCACAACTAATGAAAAACTGTTTTTT. The encoded protein is CASSPTTNEKLFF.

The chain recombines TRBV9 with TRBJ1-1; weak D call: TRBD1 (6 bases). The germline V gene has CDR1 SGDLS and CDR2 YYNGEE. The CDR3 contains 15 residues. Deletions cut 0 bases from V and 4 bases from J, with 13 bases between. Here the CDR3 reads CASSVGRGASTEAFF. The CDR3 DNA follows: TGTGCCAGCAGCGTAGGGCGGGGGGCCAGCACTGAAGCTTTCTTT.

This clonotype came up many times. The chain combines TRBV9 with TRBJ1-1; D call uncertain. Germline V lookup: CDR1 SGDLS, CDR2 YYNGEE. Trimming took off 7 bases at V and 1 base at J, with 14 bases between the two ends. This CDR3 contains 14 residues. The DNA of the CDR3 is TGTGCCAGCGGTGTGGCAGGCCGGAACACTGAAGCTTTCTTT. Translation gives CASGVAGRNTEAFF. The variable domain in full, with the rest retrieved from reference TRBV9 and TRBJ1-1, is DSGVTQTPKHLITATGQRVTLRCSPRSGDLSVYWYQQSLDQGLQFLIQYYNGEERAKGNILERFSAQQFPDLHSELNLSSLELGDSALYFCASGVAGRNTEAFFGQGTRLTVV.

Regarding this clonotype: This sequence may be a read error, since a much larger clone differs from it by one base. CDR3 residues: CAITERTLATNTEAFF. DNA of the CDR3: TGTGCCATCACCGAGCGGACCTTAGCTACGAACACTGAAGCTTTCTTT. This chain links TRBV10-3 with TRBJ1-1; D not certain. The CDR3 runs 16 residues. CDR1 and CDR2 (germline): ENHRY, SYGVKD. With 7 bases removed from V and 1 base from J, the gap between germline ends came to 19 bases.

This clonotype was counted between two and nine times. The chain joins TRBV7-9 to TRBJ2-7; D might be TRBD1 or TRBD2, each matching 5 bases. Germline-derived CDR1 and CDR2 are SEHNR and FQNEAQ (reference sequence). The CDR3 spans 13 residues. V lost 7 bases, J lost 1 base, and 11 bases lay in between. In DNA form, the CDR3 reads TGTGCCAGCACCCGGGACCTATCCTACGAGCAGTACTTC. It codes for CASTRDLSYEQYF.

The chain combines TRBV6-2 or TRBV6-3 with TRBJ2-5, with 7 bases matching TRBD1. The V gene end was trimmed by 5 bases and the J gene end by 1 base; junction bases not matched to a gene: 7. Germline-derived CDR1 and CDR2 are MNHEY and SVGEGT. The CDR3 loop spans 15 amino acids. CDR3 bases: TGTGCCAGCAGTATCGAGTCAGGGGGCCAAGAGACCCAGTACTTC. This encodes CASSIESGGQETQYF.

The CDR3 is CASSLGGPGTGVNGQYF. The CDR3 region has the DNA TGTGCCAGCAGCTTAGGGGGTCCGGGGACAGGGGTGAACGGGCAGTACTTC. V gene TRBV7-2 combines with J gene TRBJ2-7; 10 nucleotides line up with TRBD1. The germline CDR1 and CDR2 sequences are SGHTA and FQGNSA. The CDR3 sequence is 17 residues long. J was trimmed by 9 bases and V by 1 base; bases with no gene match: 15.

The table lists this clonotype with a few counts. This chain links TRBV12-3 or TRBV12-4 with TRBJ1-1; a possible D gene is TRBD1 (5 bases). The CDR3 runs to 14 residues. Trimming stripped 7 bases from V and 8 bases from J, with 20 bases between. In DNA form, the CDR3 reads TGTGCCAGCACCCTCCCAGGGAGTGGTAGGGAAGCTTTCTTT. Translating it yields CASTLPGSGREAFF.